The rows below give T cell receptor beta chains drawn from one sample of a study of blood T cell repertoires in COVID-19. The method was immunoSEQ multiplex PCR; TCRdb's version includes in-frame clones alone and lacks a portion of them. The table has around 150,000 clones, approximately 91% seen once. Sequencing was performed on peripheral blood. These receptors were taken from a man younger than 30 with acute or convalescent COVID-19. Each CDR3 is given with its conserved first and last residue. A D gene is named only where the DNA matches it firmly. For some rows the clone size is stated as once, few or many, or as a class when expanded; others skip it.

size	V	J	D	CDR3	DNA
.	TRBV27	TRBJ2-7	TRBD1	CASSPDRAYEQYF	TGTGCCAGCAGTCCAGACAGGGCCTACGAGCAGTACTTC
.	TRBV5-5	TRBJ1-4	.	CASSLVGTATNEKLFF	TGTGCCAGCAGCTTGGTCGGGACTGCAACTAATGAAAAACTGTTTTTT
once	TRBV28	TRBJ1-2	TRBD1	CASSFPTGQENYGYTF	TGTGCCAGCAGTTTTCCGACAGGACAGGAGAACTATGGCTACACCTTC
.	TRBV11-3	TRBJ1-1	.	CASSLDGGMNTEAFF	TGTGCCAGCAGCTTAGATGGAGGCATGAACACTGAAGCTTTCTTT
few	TRBV19	TRBJ2-4	TRBD2	CASSIDRSSGILKNIQYF	TGTGCCAGTAGTATAGATCGATCTAGCGGGATCCTTAAAAACATTCAGTACTTC
.	TRBV19	TRBJ1-1	.	CASRGWPFTGTEAFF	TGTGCCAGTAGAGGTTGGCCTTTCACGGGCACTGAAGCTTTCTTT
.	TRBV2	TRBJ1-1	.	CASSEGGGTEAFF	TGTGCCAGCAGTGAGGGGGGGGGCACTGAAGCTTTCTTT
few	TRBV12-3/TRBV12-4	TRBJ1-1	.	CASSWGGNTEAFF	TGTGCCAGCAGTTGGGGGGGGAACACTGAAGCTTTCTTT
once	TRBV30	TRBJ1-3	.	CAWSVERTNSGNTIYF	TGTGCCTGGAGTGTAGAGCGGACGAACTCTGGAAACACCATATATTTT
.	TRBV6-5	TRBJ1-1	TRBD1	CASSQGAMNTEAFF	TGTGCCAGCAGTCAGGGGGCTATGAACACTGAAGCTTTCTTT
.	TRBV19	TRBJ2-5	TRBD1	CASSINRGWETQYF	TGTGCCAGTAGTATTAACAGGGGGTGGGAGACCCAGTACTTC
.	TRBV6-4	TRBJ1-1	.	CASSDSGRRTFF	TGTGCCAGCAGTGACTCTGGTAGGAGAACTTTCTTT
.	TRBV18	TRBJ2-1	TRBD1	CASSPIQGAGYEQFF	TGTGCCAGCTCACCAATACAGGGGGCAGGGTATGAGCAGTTCTTC
.	TRBV4-2	TRBJ1-1	TRBD1	CASSQGYRGKSSEAFF	TGTGCCAGCAGCCAAGGGTACAGGGGTAAATCCTCTGAAGCTTTCTTT
.	TRBV5-1	TRBJ1-1	.	CASTQGFSMNTEAFF	TGCGCCAGCACCCAGGGATTCTCAATGAACACTGAAGCTTTCTTT
.	TRBV19	TRBJ2-1	TRBD1	CASSVTGIGNEQFF	TGTGCCAGTAGTGTGACAGGGATCGGCAATGAGCAGTTCTTC
.	TRBV6-9	TRBJ1-4	TRBD1	CASSLPGQGLFF	TGTGCCAGCAGTTTGCCGGGACAGGGACTGTTTTTT
.	TRBV7-9	TRBJ2-7	TRBD1	CASSSPDRDNSYEQYF	TGTGCCAGCAGCTCTCCCGACAGGGACAATTCCTACGAGCAGTACTTC
.	TRBV7-8	TRBJ1-1	.	CASSLNMWGLADTEAFF	TGTGCCAGCAGCTTAAATATGTGGGGGCTAGCGGACACTGAAGCTTTCTTT
.	TRBV19	TRBJ1-2	TRBD1	CASNKGAAQDYGYTF	TGTGCCAGTAATAAGGGGGCGGCCCAAGACTATGGCTACACCTTC
.	TRBV30	TRBJ1-2	.	CAWIGGFSRYGYTF	TGTGCCTGGATTGGGGGCTTCTCGCGTTATGGCTACACCTTC
.	TRBV11-2	TRBJ2-7	.	CASSPQGTASYEQYF	TGTGCCAGCAGCCCACAGGGGACTGCCTCCTACGAGCAGTACTTC
few	TRBV9	TRBJ1-2	TRBD1	CASSPLDRADGYTF	TGTGCCAGCAGCCCACTAGACAGGGCGGATGGCTACACCTTC
.	TRBV5-4	TRBJ1-2	.	CASSLDFKGGYTF	TGTGCCAGCAGCTTGGACTTCAAGGGGGGCTACACCTTC
.	TRBV9	TRBJ1-2	.	CASSVQSVSNYGYTF	TGTGCCAGCAGCGTACAGTCCGTTTCTAACTATGGCTACACCTTC
.	TRBV7-6	TRBJ2-7	TRBD1	CASSRTGQGAEEQYF	TGTGCCAGCAGCCGTACGGGACAGGGGGCGGAAGAGCAGTACTTC
.	TRBV12-5	TRBJ1-5	.	CASGLVQSGNQPQHF	TGTGCTAGTGGTTTGGTACAAAGCGGCAATCAGCCCCAGCATTTT
.	TRBV5-4	TRBJ1-1	.	CASSGSEYTEAFF	TGTGCCTCCTCCGGTAGCGAGTACACTGAAGCTTTCTTT
.	TRBV27	TRBJ2-7	TRBD1	CASGTTGTAEYEQYF	TGTGCCAGCGGAACGACCGGGACAGCCGAATACGAGCAGTACTTC
.	TRBV19	TRBJ1-5	.	CASNKPGVINQPQHF	TGTGCCAGTAATAAGCCGGGTGTAATTAATCAGCCCCAGCATTTT
.	TRBV30	TRBJ1-5	TRBD1	CAWSGQGGQPQHF	TGTGCCTGGAGTGGACAGGGTGGACAGCCCCAGCATTTT
once	TRBV19	TRBJ1-1	.	CATRNGVSEAFF	TGTGCCACCCGGAACGGGGTTTCTGAAGCTTTCTTT
.	TRBV11-3	TRBJ1-2	.	CASGPPGGYGYTF	TGTGCCAGCGGTCCACCCGGGGGCTATGGCTACACCTTC
.	TRBV7-7	TRBJ1-1	.	CASSLEAGTEAFF	TGTGCCAGCAGCTTAGAAGCGGGTACTGAAGCTTTCTTT
.	TRBV5-1	TRBJ2-4	TRBD1	CASSPLGLQGAWEYF	TGCGCCAGCAGCCCTCTCGGTTTACAGGGGGCGTGGGAGTACTTC
.	TRBV29-1	TRBJ2-5	TRBD1	CSLTGANQETQYF	TGCAGCCTCACAGGGGCTAACCAAGAGACCCAGTACTTC
.	TRBV4-1	TRBJ1-2	.	CASSQVSPRGAESRYGYTF	TGCGCCAGCAGCCAAGTTTCCCCCAGGGGAGCAGAGTCTAGGTATGGCTACACCTTC
.	TRBV10-1	TRBJ2-1	TRBD1	CASSDGQGGWNEQFF	TGCGCCAGCAGTGATGGACAGGGAGGTTGGAATGAGCAGTTCTTC
.	TRBV3-1/TRBV3-2	TRBJ2-1	.	CASSQAPSSYNEQFF	TGTGCCAGCAGCCAAGCCCCGAGCTCCTACAATGAGCAGTTCTTC
.	TRBV5-4	TRBJ1-2	.	CASSLKGLSGLYTF	TGTGCCAGCAGCCTCAAGGGACTCTCCGGCCTCTACACCTTC
.	TRBV2	TRBJ1-5	TRBD1	CASSRGRNQPQHF	TGTGCCAGCAGCAGGGGGCGCAATCAGCCCCAGCATTTT
.	TRBV14	TRBJ2-1	.	CASSQDPRNEQFF	TGTGCCAGCAGCCAAGATCCGAGAAATGAGCAGTTCTTC